Following are 6 T cell receptor beta chains from one sample sequenced in a study of T cell responses to AZD1222 COVID-19 vaccine. TCRdb's table, derived via immunoSEQ multiplex PCR, lists solely in-frame clones and lacks some. The sample has 90,000 to 150,000 clones, around 86% seen once. Sequenced here: peripheral blood, sampled on day 0 of AZD1222 vaccination. The receptors come from an adult in good health.

V and J are TRBV6-5 and TRBJ1-2; 8 bases match TRBD1. The germline V gene has CDR1 MNHEY and CDR2 SVGAGI. CDR3 length equals 14 residues. The ends lost 5 bases at V and 5 bases at J; junction bases unmatched: 7. The CDR3 region has the DNA TGTGCCAGCAGTCCGACAGGGGTCCTTTATGGCTACACCTTC. It yields the protein CASSPTGVLYGYTF.

The rearrangement links TRBV19 to TRBJ2-3; 8 nucleotides match TRBD2. This CDR3 has 15 amino acids. CDR1 LNHDA and CDR2 SQIVND come from the germline V gene (reference sequence). The ends lost 4 bases at V and 2 bases at J; junction bases unmatched: 5. The DNA for the CDR3 is TGTGCCAGTAGTACGAGCGGGGGAAACACAGATACGCAGTATTTT. This codes for CASSTSGGNTDTQYF.

This chain joins TRBV5-1 and TRBJ2-1, with D maybe TRBD2 (6 bases). V was pared by 5 bases and J by 7 bases, with 16 bases between. The CDR3 has 14 residues. CDR1 and CDR2 (germline): SGHRS, YFSETQ. CDR3 amino acids: CASRRSEGSNEQFF. In nucleotides, the CDR3 is TGCGCCAGCAGACGATCGGAGGGGTCTAATGAGCAGTTCTTC.

This clone was recorded a few times. This rearrangement joins TRBV3-1 (or the pseudogene TRBV3-2) to TRBJ1-2; D is unclear. Germline values: CDR1 LGHDT, CDR2 YNNKEL (reference sequence). CDR3 size: 15 residues. V lost 2 bases to trimming and J lost 3 bases, with 13 bases between them. CDR3 sequence (DNA): TGTGCCAGCAGCCAATCCGTCCTCACGCACTATGGCTACACCTTC. Encoded protein: CASSQSVLTHYGYTF.

For the CDR3, the DNA is TGTGCCAGCAGGCATTCGGAGTCCTACGAGCAGTACTTC. This encodes CASRHSESYEQYF. The chain uses TRBV27 and TRBJ2-7; the D is unclear. V was shortened by 6 bases and J by 1 base, with 10 bases between the two germline ends. Germline V CDR1 and CDR2: MNHEY, SMNVEV (reference sequence). The CDR3 spans 13 residues.

The chain links TRBV5-1 to TRBJ2-3; D unclear. The CDR3 is 14 amino acids. Germline V gene sequence: CDR1 SGHRS, CDR2 YFSETQ. The ends were cut back, 2 bases at V and 1 base at J, with 8 bases in the middle. The CDR3 is CASSFITGTDTQYF. CDR3 bases: TGCGCCAGCAGCTTTATTACAGGCACAGATACGCAGTATTTT.